This T cell receptor (beta chain) was observed in a study of OX40 agonist ivuxolimab in advanced cancers. Study-level points and caveats: Dose levels from 0.1 to 3.0 mg/kg saw CD4+ and CD8+ blood T cells expand clonally by week 6.

Exclusion of a patient followed from autoimmune disease history or systemic immunosuppression. Some clones are missing from TCRdb's copy, which holds only in-frame ones; the method was immunoSEQ multiplex PCR. The sample gives tens of thousands of clones, just under 95% of which show up once; over 0.55% is in the top ten. This CDR3 comprises 14 residues. V lost 2 bases to trimming and J lost 8 bases, with 13 bases between them. In germline, CDR1 is SGHRS, CDR2 YFSETQ. With regard to this clone: Its specificity is not known.

The chain recombines TRBV5-1 with TRBJ1-4, with D perhaps matching TRBD1 (5 bases). The sample here was CD4+ or CD8+ T cells sorted from blood, taken in a trial of the OX40 agonist ivuxolimab. This TCR derives from an adult with an advanced solid tumor such as melanoma, head and neck, liver or kidney cancer. The CDR3 DNA follows: TGCGCCAGCAGCTTCTCAGGGCAGGGAGAAAAACTGTTTTTT. Translation gives CASSFSGQGEKLFF.